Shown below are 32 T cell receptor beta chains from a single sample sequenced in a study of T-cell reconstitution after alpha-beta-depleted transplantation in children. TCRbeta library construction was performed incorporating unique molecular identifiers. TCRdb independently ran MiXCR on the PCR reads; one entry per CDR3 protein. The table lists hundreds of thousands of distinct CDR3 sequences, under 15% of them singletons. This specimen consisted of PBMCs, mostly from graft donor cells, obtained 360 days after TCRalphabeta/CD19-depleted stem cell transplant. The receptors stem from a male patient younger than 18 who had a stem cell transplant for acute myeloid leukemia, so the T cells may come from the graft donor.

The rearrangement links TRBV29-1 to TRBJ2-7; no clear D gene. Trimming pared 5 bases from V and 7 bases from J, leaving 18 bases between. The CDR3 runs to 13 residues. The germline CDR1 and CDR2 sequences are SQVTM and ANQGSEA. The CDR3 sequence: CSVIPGGFWEQYF. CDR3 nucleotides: TGCAGCGTTATCCCCGGCGGTTTTTGGGAGCAGTACTTC.

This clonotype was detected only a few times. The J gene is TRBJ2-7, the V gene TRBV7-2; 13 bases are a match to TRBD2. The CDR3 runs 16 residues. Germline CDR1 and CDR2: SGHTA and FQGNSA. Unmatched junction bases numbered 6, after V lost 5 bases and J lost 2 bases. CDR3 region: CASSPVGLAGAYEQYF. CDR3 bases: TGTGCCAGCAGCCCCGTAGGACTAGCGGGAGCCTACGAGCAGTACTTC.

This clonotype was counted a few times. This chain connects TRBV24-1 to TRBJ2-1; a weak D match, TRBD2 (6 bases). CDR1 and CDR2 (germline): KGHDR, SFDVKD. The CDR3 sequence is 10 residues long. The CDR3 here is CVRRGNEQFF. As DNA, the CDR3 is TGTGTGCGACGGGGGAATGAGCAGTTCTTC.

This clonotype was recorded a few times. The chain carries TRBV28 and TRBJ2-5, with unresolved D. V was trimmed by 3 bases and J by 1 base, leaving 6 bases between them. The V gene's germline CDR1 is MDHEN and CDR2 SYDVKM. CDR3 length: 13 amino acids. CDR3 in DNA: TGTGCCAGCAGTTTTCCGTCCCAAGAGACCCAGTACTTC. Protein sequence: CASSFPSQETQYF. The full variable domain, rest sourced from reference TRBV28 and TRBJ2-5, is DVKVTQSSRYLVKRTGEKVFLECVQDMDHENMFWYRQDPGLGLRLIYFSYDVKMKEKGDIPEGYSVSREKKERFSLILESASTNQTSMYLCASSFPSQETQYFGPGTRLLVL.

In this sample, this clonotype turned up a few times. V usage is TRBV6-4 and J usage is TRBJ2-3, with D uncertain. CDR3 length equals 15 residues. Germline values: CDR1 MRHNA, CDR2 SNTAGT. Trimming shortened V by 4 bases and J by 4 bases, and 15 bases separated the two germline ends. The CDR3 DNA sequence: TGTGCCAGCAGTGTAAGTCGGGCCTCCTCAGATACGCAGTATTTT. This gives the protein CASSVSRASSDTQYF.

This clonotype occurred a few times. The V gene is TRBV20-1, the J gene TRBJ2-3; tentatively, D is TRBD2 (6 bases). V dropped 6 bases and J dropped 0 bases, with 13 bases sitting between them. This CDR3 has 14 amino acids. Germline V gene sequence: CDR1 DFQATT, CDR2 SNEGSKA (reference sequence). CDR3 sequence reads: CSAQLAPSTDTQYF. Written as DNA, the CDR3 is TGCAGTGCACAACTAGCCCCGAGCACAGATACGCAGTATTTT.

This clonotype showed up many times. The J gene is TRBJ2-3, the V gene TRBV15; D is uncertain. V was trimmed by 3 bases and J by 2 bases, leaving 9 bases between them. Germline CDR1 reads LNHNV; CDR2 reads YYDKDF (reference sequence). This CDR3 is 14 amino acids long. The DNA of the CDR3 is TGTGCCACCAGCAGGGGCTCTACCACAGATACGCAGTATTTT. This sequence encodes CATSRGSTTDTQYF.

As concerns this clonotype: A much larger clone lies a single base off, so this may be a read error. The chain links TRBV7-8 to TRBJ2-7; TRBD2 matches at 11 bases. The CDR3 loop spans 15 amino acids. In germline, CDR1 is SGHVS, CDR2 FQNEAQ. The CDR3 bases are TGTGCCAGCAGCTACGAGACTAGCGGGACCTACGACCAGTACTTC. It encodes CASSYETSGTYDQYF.

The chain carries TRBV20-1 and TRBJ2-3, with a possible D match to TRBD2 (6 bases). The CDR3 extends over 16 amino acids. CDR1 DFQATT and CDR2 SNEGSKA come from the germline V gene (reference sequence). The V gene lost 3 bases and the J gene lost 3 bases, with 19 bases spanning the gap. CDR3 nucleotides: TGCAGTGCTAGTATCCAACGGGAGTTTTATACAGATACGCAGTATTTT. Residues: CSASIQREFYTDTQYF.

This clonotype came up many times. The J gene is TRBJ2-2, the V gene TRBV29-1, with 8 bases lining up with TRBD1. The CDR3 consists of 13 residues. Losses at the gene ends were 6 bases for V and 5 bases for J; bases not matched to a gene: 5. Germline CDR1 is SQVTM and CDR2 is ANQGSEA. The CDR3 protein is CSVSGTGTGELFF. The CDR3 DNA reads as TGCAGCGTCTCCGGGACAGGAACCGGGGAGCTGTTTTTT.

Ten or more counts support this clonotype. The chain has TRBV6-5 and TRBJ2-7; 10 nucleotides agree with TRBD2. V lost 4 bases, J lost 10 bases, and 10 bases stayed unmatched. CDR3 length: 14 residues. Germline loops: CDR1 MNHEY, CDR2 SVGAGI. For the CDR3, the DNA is TGTGCCAGCAGTTTCGCCGGGACTAGCGCCAATCAGTACTTC. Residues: CASSFAGTSANQYF.

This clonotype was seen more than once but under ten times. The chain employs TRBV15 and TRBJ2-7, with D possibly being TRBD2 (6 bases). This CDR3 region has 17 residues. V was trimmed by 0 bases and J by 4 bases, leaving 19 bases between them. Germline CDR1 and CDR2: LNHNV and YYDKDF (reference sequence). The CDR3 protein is CATSREIGSLGWYEQYF. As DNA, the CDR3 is TGTGCCACCAGCAGAGAAATCGGGAGTCTCGGTTGGTACGAGCAGTACTTC.

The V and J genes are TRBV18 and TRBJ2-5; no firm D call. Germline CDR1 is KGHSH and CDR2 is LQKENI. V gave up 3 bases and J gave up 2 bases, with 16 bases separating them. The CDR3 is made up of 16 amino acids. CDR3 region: CASSPSSATIQETQYF. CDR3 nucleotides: TGTGCCAGCTCACCGTCGTCTGCTACTATTCAAGAGACCCAGTACTTC.

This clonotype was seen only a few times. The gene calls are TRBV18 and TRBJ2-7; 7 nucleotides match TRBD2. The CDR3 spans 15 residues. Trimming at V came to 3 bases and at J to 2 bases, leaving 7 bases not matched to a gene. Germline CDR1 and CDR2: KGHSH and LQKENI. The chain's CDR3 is CASSPDTSEPYEQYF. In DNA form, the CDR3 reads TGTGCCAGCTCACCCGATACTAGCGAACCCTACGAGCAGTACTTC.

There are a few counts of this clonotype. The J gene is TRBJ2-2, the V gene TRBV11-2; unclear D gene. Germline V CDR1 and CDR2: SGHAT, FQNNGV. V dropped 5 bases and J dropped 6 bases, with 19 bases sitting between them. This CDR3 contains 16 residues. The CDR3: CASSAFRLDGPGELFF. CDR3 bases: TGTGCCAGCAGCGCTTTTCGACTTGACGGTCCCGGGGAGCTGTTTTTT.

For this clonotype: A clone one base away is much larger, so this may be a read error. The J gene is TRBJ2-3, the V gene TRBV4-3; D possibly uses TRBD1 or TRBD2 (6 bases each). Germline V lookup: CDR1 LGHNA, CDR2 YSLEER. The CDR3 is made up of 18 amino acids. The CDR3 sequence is CASIQDTLGGVGTDTQYF. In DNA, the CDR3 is TGCGCCAGCATCCAAGACACCCTCGGGGGCGTAGGCACAGATACGCAGTATTTT.

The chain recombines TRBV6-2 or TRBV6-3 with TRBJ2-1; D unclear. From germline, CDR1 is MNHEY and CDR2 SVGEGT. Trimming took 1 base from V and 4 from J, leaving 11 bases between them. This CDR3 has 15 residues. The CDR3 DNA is TGTGCCAGCAGTTACTGGGTTGGGGAATACAATGAGCAGTTCTTC. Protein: CASSYWVGEYNEQFF.

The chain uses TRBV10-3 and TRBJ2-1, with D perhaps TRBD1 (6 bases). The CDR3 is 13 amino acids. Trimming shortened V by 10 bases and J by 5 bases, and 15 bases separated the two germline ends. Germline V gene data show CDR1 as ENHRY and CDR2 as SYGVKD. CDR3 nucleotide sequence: TGTGCCACCGGGGCAGGGGTAGACAATGAGCAGTTCTTC. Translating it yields CATGAGVDNEQFF.

This CDR3 reads CSAGNKDQPQHF. As DNA, the CDR3 is TGCAGCGCCGGAAACAAGGATCAGCCCCAGCATTTT. This chain links TRBV29-1 with TRBJ1-5; D unclear. This CDR3 region has 12 residues. Trimming took 7 bases from V and 5 from J, leaving 12 bases between them. Germline V lookup: CDR1 SQVTM, CDR2 ANQGSEA.

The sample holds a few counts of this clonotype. CDR3 residues: CASSSRTLTGHSYEQYF. CDR3 sequence (DNA): TGCGCCAGCAGCTCCCGAACTCTAACGGGACACAGCTACGAGCAGTACTTC. This rearrangement joins TRBV4-3 to TRBJ2-7; D possibly corresponds to TRBD1 (6 bases). V lost 5 bases, J lost 3 bases, and 23 bases lay in between. CDR1 LGHNA and CDR2 YSLEER come from the germline V gene. The CDR3 has 17 amino acids.

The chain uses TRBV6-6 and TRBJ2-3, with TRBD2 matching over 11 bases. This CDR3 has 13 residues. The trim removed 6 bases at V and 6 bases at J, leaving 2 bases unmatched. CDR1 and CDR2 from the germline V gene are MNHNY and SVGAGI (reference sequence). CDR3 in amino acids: CASRLAGVDTQYF. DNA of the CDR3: TGTGCCAGCAGACTAGCGGGAGTGGATACGCAGTATTTT.

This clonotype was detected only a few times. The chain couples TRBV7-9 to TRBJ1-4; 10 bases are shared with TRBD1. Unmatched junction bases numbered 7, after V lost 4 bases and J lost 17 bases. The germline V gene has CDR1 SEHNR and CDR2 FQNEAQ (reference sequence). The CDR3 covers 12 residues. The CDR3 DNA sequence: TGTGCCAGCAGCTATGGGACAGGGGTTATTTTTTTT. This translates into CASSYGTGVIFF.

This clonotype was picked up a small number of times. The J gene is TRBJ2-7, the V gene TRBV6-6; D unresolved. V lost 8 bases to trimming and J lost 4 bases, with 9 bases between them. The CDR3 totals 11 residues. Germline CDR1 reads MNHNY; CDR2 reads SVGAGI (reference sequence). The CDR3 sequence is CASWDMYEQYF. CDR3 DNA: TGTGCCAGCTGGGATATGTACGAGCAGTACTTC.

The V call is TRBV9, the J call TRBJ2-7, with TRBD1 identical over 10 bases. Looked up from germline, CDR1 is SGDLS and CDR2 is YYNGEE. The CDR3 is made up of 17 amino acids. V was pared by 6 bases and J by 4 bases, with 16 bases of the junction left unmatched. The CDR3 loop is CASTPSTGGAWEYEQYF. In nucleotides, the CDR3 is TGTGCCAGCACCCCTTCGACAGGGGGCGCTTGGGAATACGAGCAGTACTTC.

The CDR3 DNA reads TGTGCCAGCAGCGCGTTAAGGTCGACGGGACTTGCCTACGAGCAGTACTTC. Its protein is CASSALRSTGLAYEQYF. The chain combines TRBV7-2 with TRBJ2-7, with a possible D match to TRBD2 (6 bases). Germline CDR1 reads SGHTA; CDR2 reads FQGNSA. The CDR3 has 17 amino acids. Trimming left V 5 bases short and J 2 bases short, with 22 bases between.

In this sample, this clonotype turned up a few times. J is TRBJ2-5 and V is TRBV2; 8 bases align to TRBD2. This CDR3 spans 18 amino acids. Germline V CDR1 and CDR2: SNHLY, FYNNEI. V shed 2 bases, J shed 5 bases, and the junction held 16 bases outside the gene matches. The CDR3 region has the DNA TGTGCCAGCAGTGAACTGTTCGAGAGCGGGAGTGAATGGGAGACCCAGTACTTC. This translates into CASSELFESGSEWETQYF.

The CDR3 DNA sequence: TGTGCCAGCAGTTCACCCCCATCTAGCGGAGGATTCTACGAGCAGTACTTC. This translates into CASSSPPSSGGFYEQYF. J is TRBJ2-7 and V is TRBV28; 7 nucleotides align to TRBD2. Germline V CDR1 and CDR2: MDHEN, SYDVKM. This CDR3 is built from 17 residues. The junction had 15 bases not matched to a gene; V was cut back by 4 bases and J by 3 bases.

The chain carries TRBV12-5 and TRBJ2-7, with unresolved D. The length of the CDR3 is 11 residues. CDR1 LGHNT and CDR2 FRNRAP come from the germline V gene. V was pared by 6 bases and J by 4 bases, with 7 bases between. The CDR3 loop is CASGVGYEQYF. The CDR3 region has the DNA TGTGCTAGTGGGGTAGGGTACGAGCAGTACTTC.

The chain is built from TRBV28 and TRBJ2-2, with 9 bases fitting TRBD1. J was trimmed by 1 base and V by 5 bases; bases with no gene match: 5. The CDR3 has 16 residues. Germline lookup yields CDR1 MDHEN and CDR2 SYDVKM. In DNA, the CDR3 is TGTGCCAGCAGTCGACAGGGGGGTGGGAACACCGGGGAGCTGTTTTTT. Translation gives CASSRQGGGNTGELFF.

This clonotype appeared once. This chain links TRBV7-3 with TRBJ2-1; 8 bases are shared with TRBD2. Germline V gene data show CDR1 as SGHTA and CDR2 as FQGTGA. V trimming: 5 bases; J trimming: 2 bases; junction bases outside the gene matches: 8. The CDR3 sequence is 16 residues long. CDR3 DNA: TGTGCCAGCAGCCTCTTTATAGCGGGACCCTACAATGAGCAGTTCTTC. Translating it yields CASSLFIAGPYNEQFF.

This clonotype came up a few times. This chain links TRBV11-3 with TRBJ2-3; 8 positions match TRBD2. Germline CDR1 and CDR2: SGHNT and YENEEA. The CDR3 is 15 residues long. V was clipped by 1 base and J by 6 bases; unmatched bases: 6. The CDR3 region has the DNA TGTGCCAGCAGCTTAGGGAGCGGGAGTCGGGATACGCAGTATTTT. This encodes CASSLGSGSRDTQYF.

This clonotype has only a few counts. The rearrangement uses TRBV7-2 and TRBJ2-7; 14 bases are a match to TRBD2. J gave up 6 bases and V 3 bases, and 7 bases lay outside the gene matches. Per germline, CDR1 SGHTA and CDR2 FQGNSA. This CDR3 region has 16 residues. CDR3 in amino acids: CASSFRLAGGRIEQYF. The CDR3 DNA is TGTGCCAGCAGCTTTAGACTAGCGGGAGGGCGGATCGAGCAGTACTTC.